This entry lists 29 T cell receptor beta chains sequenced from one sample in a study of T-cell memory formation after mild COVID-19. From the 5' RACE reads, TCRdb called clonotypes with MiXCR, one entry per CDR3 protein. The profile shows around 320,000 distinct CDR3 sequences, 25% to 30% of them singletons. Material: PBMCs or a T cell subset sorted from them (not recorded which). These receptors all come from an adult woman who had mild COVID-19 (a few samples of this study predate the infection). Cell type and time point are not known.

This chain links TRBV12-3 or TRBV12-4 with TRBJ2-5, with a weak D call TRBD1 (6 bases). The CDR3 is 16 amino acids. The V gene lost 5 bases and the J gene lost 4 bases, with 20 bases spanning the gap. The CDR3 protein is CASSPQGGPPTETQYF. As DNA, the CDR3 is TGTGCCAGCAGTCCACAAGGGGGACCCCCCACAGAGACCCAGTACTTC.

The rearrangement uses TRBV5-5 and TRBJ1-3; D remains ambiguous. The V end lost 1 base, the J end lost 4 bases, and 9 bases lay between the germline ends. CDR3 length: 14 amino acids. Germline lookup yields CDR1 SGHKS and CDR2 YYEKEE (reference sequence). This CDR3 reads CASSLRTAGNTIYF. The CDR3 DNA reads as TGTGCCAGCAGCTTGCGGACTGCCGGAAACACCATATATTTT.

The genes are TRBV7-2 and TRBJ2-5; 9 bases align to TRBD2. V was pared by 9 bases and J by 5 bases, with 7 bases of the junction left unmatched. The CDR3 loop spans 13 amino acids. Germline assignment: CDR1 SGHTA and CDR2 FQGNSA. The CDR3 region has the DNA TGTGCCAGTAGTCCGGGACTAGCCGAGACCCAGTACTTC. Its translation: CASSPGLAETQYF. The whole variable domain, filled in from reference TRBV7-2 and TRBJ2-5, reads GAGVSQSPSNKVTEKGKDVELRCDPISGHTALYWYRQSLGQGLEFLIYFQGNSAPDKSGLPSDRFSAERTGGSVSTLTIQRTQQEDSAVYLCASSPGLAETQYFGPGTRLLVL.

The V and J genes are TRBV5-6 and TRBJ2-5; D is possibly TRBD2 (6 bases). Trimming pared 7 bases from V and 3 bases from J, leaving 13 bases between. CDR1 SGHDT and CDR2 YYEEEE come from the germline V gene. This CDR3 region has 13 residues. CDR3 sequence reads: CASLGLGEETQYF. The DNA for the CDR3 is TGTGCCAGCTTGGGACTGGGTGAAGAGACCCAGTACTTC.

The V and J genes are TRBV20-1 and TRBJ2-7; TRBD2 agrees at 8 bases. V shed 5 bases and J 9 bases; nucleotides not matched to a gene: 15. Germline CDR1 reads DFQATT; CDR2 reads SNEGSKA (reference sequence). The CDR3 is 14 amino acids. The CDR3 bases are TGCAGTGCTGAACATCCGGGACTAGATTATGTGCAGTACTTC. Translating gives CSAEHPGLDYVQYF.

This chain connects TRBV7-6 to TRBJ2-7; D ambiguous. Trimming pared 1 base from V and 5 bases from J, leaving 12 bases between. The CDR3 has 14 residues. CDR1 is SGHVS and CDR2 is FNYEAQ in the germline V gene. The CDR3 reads CASSLGRSENEQYF. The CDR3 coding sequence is TGTGCCAGCAGCTTAGGCAGGTCTGAAAACGAGCAGTACTTC.

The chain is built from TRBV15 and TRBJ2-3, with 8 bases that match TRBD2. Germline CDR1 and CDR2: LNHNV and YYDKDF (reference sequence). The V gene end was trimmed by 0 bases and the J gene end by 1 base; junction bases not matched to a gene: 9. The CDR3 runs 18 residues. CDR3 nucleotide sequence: TGTGCCACCAGCAGAGATATCAGCGGGGGATATGGCACAGATACGCAGTATTTT. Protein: CATSRDISGGYGTDTQYF.

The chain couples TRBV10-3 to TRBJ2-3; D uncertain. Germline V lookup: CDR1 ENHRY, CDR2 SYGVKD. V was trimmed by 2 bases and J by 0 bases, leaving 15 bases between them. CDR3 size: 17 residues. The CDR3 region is CAISEGLGRPSTDTQYF. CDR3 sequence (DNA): TGTGCCATCAGTGAGGGTTTAGGACGCCCTAGCACAGATACGCAGTATTTT.

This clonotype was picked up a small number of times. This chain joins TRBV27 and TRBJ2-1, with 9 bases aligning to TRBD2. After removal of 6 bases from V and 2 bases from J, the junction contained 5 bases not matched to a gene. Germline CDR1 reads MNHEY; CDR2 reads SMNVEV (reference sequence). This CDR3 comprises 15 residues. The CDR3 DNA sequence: TGTGCCAGCAGGGCGGGGGGGCTGACCTACAATGAGCAGTTCTTC. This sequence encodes CASRAGGLTYNEQFF.

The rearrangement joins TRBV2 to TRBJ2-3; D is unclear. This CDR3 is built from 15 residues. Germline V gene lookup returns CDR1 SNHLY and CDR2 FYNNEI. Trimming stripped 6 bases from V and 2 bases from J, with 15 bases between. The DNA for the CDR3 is TGTGCCAGCAGCCCCGGCCCAGGATTCACAGATACGCAGTATTTT. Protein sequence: CASSPGPGFTDTQYF. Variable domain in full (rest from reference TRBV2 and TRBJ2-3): EPEVTQTPSHQVTQMGQEVILRCVPISNHLYFYWYRQILGQKVEFLVSFYNNEISEKSEIFDDQFSVERPDGSNFTLKIRSTKLEDSAMYFCASSPGPGFTDTQYFGPGTRLTVL.

As DNA, the CDR3 is TGTGCCAGCAGCCCAACAGGGGCCTATAGCGGGAGGGCTGATACGCAGTATTTT. Amino acid sequence: CASSPTGAYSGRADTQYF. This chain links TRBV12-3 or TRBV12-4 with TRBJ2-3; 11 bases are shared with TRBD2. Trimming took 6 bases from V and 6 from J; bases not matched to a gene: 17. CDR3 length: 18 residues.

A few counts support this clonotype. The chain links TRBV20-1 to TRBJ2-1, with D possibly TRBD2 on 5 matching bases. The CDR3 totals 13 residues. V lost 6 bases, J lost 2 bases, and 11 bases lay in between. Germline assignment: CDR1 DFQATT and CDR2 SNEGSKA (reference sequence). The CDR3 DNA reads TGCAGTGCCCCTAGCAGTCCCTACAATGAGCAGTTCTTC. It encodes CSAPSSPYNEQFF.

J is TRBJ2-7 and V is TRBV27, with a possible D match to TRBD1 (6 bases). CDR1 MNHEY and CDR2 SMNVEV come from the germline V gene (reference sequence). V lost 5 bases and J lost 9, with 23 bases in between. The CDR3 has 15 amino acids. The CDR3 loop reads CASSPSSGALERQYF. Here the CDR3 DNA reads TGTGCCAGCAGTCCTTCATCAGGGGCCCTCGAGCGGCAGTACTTC.

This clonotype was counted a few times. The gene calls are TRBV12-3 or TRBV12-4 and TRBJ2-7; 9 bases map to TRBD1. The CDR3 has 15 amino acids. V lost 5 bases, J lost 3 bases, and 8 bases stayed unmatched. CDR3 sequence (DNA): TGTGCCAGCAGTCTCCCGGGACAGGGCTTCTACGAGCAGTACTTC. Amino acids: CASSLPGQGFYEQYF.

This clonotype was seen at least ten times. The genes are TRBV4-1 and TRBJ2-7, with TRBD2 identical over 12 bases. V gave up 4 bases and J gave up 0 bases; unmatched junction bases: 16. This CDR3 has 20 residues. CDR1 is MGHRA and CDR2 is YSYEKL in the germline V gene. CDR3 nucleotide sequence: TGCGCCAGCAGCCGATTCGCACCGGGACTAGCGGGCCGTAGCTCCTACGAGCAGTACTTC. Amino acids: CASSRFAPGLAGRSSYEQYF.

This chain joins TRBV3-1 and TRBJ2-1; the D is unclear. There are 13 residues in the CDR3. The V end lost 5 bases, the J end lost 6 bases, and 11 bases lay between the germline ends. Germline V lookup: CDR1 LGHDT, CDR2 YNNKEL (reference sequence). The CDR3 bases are TGTGCCAGCAGCTCTGACCGGGTCAATGAGCAGTTCTTC. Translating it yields CASSSDRVNEQFF.

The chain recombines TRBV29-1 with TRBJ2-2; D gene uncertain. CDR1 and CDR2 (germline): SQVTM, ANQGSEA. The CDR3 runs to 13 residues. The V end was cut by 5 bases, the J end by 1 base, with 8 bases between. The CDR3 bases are TGCAGCGTTCCCGCCTTGAACACCGGGGAGCTGTTTTTT. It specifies CSVPALNTGELFF.

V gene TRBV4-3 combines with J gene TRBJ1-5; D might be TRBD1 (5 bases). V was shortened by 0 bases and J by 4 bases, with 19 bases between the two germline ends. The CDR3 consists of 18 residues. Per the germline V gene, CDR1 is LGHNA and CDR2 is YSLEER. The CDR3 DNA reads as TGCGCCAGCAGCCAAGATCCGTTGTCAGCCACAGGAAATCAGCCCCAGCATTTT. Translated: CASSQDPLSATGNQPQHF.

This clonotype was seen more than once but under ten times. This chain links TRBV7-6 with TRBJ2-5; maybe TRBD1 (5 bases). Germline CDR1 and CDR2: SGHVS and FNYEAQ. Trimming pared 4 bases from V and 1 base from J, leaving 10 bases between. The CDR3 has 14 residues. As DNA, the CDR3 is TGTGCCAGCAGCTCAGGGTTCGCCCAAGAGACCCAGTACTTC. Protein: CASSSGFAQETQYF.

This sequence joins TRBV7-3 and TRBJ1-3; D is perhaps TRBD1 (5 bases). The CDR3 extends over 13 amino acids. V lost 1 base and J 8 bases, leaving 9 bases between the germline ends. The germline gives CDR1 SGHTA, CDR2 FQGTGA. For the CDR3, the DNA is TGTGCCAGCAGCTTAAGTGGGGGACACACCATATATTTT. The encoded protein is CASSLSGGHTIYF.

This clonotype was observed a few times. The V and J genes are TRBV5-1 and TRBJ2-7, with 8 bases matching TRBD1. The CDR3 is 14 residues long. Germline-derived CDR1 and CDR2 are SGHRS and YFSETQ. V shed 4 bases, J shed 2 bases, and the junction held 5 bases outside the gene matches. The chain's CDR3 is CASSTGQGTYEQYF. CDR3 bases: TGCGCCAGCAGCACCGGACAGGGAACCTACGAGCAGTACTTC.

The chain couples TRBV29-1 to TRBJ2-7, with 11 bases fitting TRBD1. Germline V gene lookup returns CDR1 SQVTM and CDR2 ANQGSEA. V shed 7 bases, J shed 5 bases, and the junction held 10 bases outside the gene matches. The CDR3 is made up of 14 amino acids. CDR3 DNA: TGCAGCGCGTGGACAGGGGGCCTCCTGGACGAGCAGTACTTC. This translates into CSAWTGGLLDEQYF.

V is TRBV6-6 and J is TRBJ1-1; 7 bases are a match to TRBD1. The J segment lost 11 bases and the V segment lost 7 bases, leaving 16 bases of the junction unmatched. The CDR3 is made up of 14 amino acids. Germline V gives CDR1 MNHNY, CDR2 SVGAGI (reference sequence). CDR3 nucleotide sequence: TGTGCCAGCACGGCCGGGACAGTGAACACTGGGGCTTTCTTT. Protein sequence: CASTAGTVNTGAFF.

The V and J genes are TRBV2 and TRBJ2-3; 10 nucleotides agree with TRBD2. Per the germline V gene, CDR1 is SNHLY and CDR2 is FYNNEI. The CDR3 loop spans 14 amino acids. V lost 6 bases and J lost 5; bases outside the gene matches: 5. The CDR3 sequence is CASRGPSGRDTQYF. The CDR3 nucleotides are TGTGCCAGCAGGGGGCCTAGCGGGAGAGATACGCAGTATTTT.

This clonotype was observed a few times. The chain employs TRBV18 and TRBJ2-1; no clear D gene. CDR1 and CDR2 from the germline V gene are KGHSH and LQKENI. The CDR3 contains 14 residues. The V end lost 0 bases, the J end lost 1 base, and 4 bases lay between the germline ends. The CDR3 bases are TGTGCCAGCTCACCACCGGAATCCTACAATGAGCAGTTCTTC. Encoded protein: CASSPPESYNEQFF.

CDR3 bases: TGTGCCAGCAGCTCTCCACAGGGGAGGGACGAGCAGTACTTC. Its translation is CASSSPQGRDEQYF. The chain is built from TRBV7-9 and TRBJ2-7; possibly TRBD1 or TRBD2 for D (7 bases each). In germline, CDR1 is SEHNR, CDR2 FQNEAQ (reference sequence). Trimming cost V 4 bases and J 5 bases, with 15 bases left between them. The CDR3 runs to 14 residues.

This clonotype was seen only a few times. The CDR3 sequence: CASRPSGGLGETQYF. CDR3 in DNA: TGCGCCAGCAGGCCTAGCGGGGGCCTGGGAGAGACCCAGTACTTC. The chain couples TRBV5-1 to TRBJ2-5; TRBD2 matches at 10 bases. This CDR3 region has 15 residues. CDR1 and CDR2 (germline): SGHRS, YFSETQ. With 5 bases clipped from V and 4 bases from J, the junction kept 8 bases outside the gene matches.

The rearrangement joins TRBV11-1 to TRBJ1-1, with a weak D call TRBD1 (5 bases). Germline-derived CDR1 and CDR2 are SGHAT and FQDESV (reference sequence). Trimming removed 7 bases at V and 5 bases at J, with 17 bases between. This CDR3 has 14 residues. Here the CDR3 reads CASTQGQGGTEAFF. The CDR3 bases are TGTGCCAGCACCCAAGGGCAGGGAGGAACTGAAGCTTTCTTT.

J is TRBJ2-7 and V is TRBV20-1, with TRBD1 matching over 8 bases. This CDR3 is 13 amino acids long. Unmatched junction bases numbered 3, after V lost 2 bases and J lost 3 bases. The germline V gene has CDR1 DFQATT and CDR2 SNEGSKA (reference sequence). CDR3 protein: CSARHDRGYEQYF. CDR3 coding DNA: TGCAGTGCTAGACACGACAGGGGCTACGAGCAGTACTTC.